One sample yielded the 22 T cell receptor beta chains listed below, sequenced in a study of CD8+ T cells in alopecia areata. TCR sequencing used cDNA made by reverse transcription of extracted RNA. Generated by immunoSEQ multiplex PCR, the TCRdb table keeps only in-frame clones and is missing some. The table lists some 99,000 clones, around two fifths of them singletons, with around 0.8% in the top ten. The sequenced material came from CD4+ T cells sorted from blood. Receptors were obtained from a human donor with alopecia areata.

This clone occurred a few times. The chain is built from TRBV19 and TRBJ1-2; D ambiguous. From germline, CDR1 is LNHDA and CDR2 SQIVND (reference sequence). Between the trimmed V and J ends, which lost 5 bases and 6 bases, there was a span of 13 bases. CDR3 size: 13 residues. DNA for the CDR3: TGTGCCAGTAGTCCCACCGCGGGAAATGGCTACACCTTC. Its protein is CASSPTAGNGYTF.

Only a few counts were recorded for this clone. V and J are TRBV29-1 and TRBJ1-1; possible D gene TRBD1, 5 bases. The CDR3 is 12 amino acids. CDR1 is SQVTM and CDR2 is ANQGSEA in the germline V gene. The V and J ends lost 4 bases and 10 bases respectively, with 16 bases between them. The CDR3 DNA follows: TGCAGCGTTGGGGGCTCACAGGTGGGAGCTTTCTTT. This sequence encodes CSVGGSQVGAFF.

In the case of this clone: Other DNA sequences of this sample code for an identical CDR3. The genes are TRBV5-1 and TRBJ2-3; D uncertain. Trimming removed 0 bases from V and 0 bases from J, with 5 bases in between. This CDR3 has 14 residues. Germline CDR1 is SGHRS and CDR2 is YFSETQ. The DNA for the CDR3 is TGCGCCAGCAGCTTGGACTCTAGCACAGATACGCAGTATTTT. This encodes CASSLDSSTDTQYF.

This clone was counted a few times. Here the CDR3 reads CASSPQGMNTEAFF. The CDR3 nucleotides read TGTGCCAGCTCACCACAGGGGATGAACACTGAAGCTTTCTTT. The chain joins TRBV18 to TRBJ1-1; maybe TRBD1 (5 bases). V dropped 1 base and J dropped 0 bases, with 6 bases sitting between them. The CDR3 totals 14 residues. The germline gives CDR1 KGHSH, CDR2 LQKENI.

This chain connects TRBV29-1 to TRBJ1-4, with D uncertain. Trimming took 0 bases from V and 10 from J, leaving 6 bases between them. Germline-derived CDR1 and CDR2 are SQVTM and ANQGSEA. The CDR3 has 11 residues. In DNA, the CDR3 is TGCAGCGTTGAAGAACATTCAAAACTGTTTTTT. Translated, it gives CSVEEHSKLFF.

The chain employs TRBV5-1 and TRBJ2-5; 7 bases align to TRBD2. CDR1 SGHRS and CDR2 YFSETQ come from the germline V gene. The CDR3 consists of 14 residues. Trimming removed 0 bases from V and 4 bases from J; junction bases left unmatched: 3. The CDR3 bases are TGCGCCAGCAGCTTGGAAATAGCGGGAGAGACCCAGTACTTC. Translation: CASSLEIAGETQYF.

A few counts support this clone. The genes are TRBV29-1 and TRBJ2-7; tentatively, D is TRBD1 (6 bases). The germline gives CDR1 SQVTM, CDR2 ANQGSEA. V lost 6 bases to trimming and J lost 2 bases, with 14 bases between them. This CDR3 has 13 residues. The CDR3 nucleotides read TGCAGCGTACGACAGGCCCCTACCTACGAGCAGTACTTC. This encodes CSVRQAPTYEQYF.

The V and J genes are TRBV9 and TRBJ2-1; D is perhaps TRBD1 or TRBD2 (5 bases each). Trimming removed 0 bases at V and 7 bases at J, with 17 bases between. The CDR3 has 16 amino acids. Germline assignment: CDR1 SGDLS and CDR2 YYNGEE. CDR3 nucleotide sequence: TGTGCCAGCAGCGTAGACTCCGGGGCCGGTCCTAATGAGCAGTTCTTC. Residues: CASSVDSGAGPNEQFF.

This clone was observed once. V is TRBV9 and J is TRBJ2-1; no firm D call. V was shortened by 0 bases and J by 6 bases, with 7 bases between the two germline ends. Germline V gene lookup returns CDR1 SGDLS and CDR2 YYNGEE. This CDR3 comprises 13 residues. The CDR3 sequence is CASSVGNGNEQFF. The DNA for the CDR3 is TGTGCCAGCAGCGTAGGTAATGGCAATGAGCAGTTCTTC.

The chain has TRBV5-1 and TRBJ1-1; D not certain. The V gene lost 2 bases and the J gene lost 1 base, with 12 bases spanning the gap. The CDR3 length is 15 residues. The germline V gene encodes CDR1 SGHRS and CDR2 YFSETQ. CDR3 bases: TGCGCCAGCAGCTTTATAAGTTCTGGGAACACTGAAGCTTTCTTT. Protein sequence: CASSFISSGNTEAFF.

This sequence joins TRBV30 and TRBJ1-1; no reliable D call. Germline CDR1 GTSNPN, CDR2 SVGIG (reference sequence). V shed 3 bases and J shed 2 bases, with 10 bases lying between them. The length of the CDR3 is 13 residues. The CDR3 region has the DNA TGTGCCTGGAGAGTGGCGGTCAACACTGAAGCTTTCTTT. Translation: CAWRVAVNTEAFF.

This clone has only a few counts. V is TRBV28 and J is TRBJ2-1, with TRBD2 matching 7 bases. The V gene's germline CDR1 is MDHEN and CDR2 SYDVKM. V dropped 5 bases and J dropped 10; count of bases not matched to a gene: 8. This CDR3 contains 13 residues. This CDR3 is CASSVAGDIEQFF. In DNA form, the CDR3 reads TGTGCCAGCAGTGTGGCGGGGGATATAGAGCAGTTCTTC.

The sample holds a few counts of this clone. V and J are TRBV29-1 and TRBJ2-3; D might be TRBD1 (6 bases). This CDR3 spans 12 amino acids. The germline V gene has CDR1 SQVTM and CDR2 ANQGSEA. The V end lost 7 bases, the J end lost 4 bases, and 12 bases lay between the germline ends. CDR3 protein: CSASRGPDTQYF. The CDR3 DNA sequence: TGCAGCGCCTCCAGGGGACCAGATACGCAGTATTTT.

In its sample, this clone was seen a few times. This chain links TRBV7-9 with TRBJ2-5; D gene unclear. The CDR3 has 14 amino acids. The V end lost 0 bases, the J end lost 4 bases, and 9 bases lay between the germline ends. Germline V gene sequence: CDR1 SEHNR, CDR2 FQNEAQ (reference sequence). CDR3 in amino acids: CASSLAKGGETQYF. CDR3 DNA: TGTGCCAGCAGCTTAGCGAAGGGTGGAGAGACCCAGTACTTC. Full variable domain (remainder filled in from reference TRBV7-9 and TRBJ2-5): DTGVSQNPRHKITKRGQNVTFRCDPISEHNRLYWYRQTLGQGPEFLTYFQNEAQLEKSRLLSDRFSAERPKGSFSTLEIQRTEQGDSAMYLCASSLAKGGETQYFGPGTRLLVL.

A few counts support this clone. The chain joins TRBV29-1 to TRBJ2-3; D is undetermined. This CDR3 has 12 amino acids. CDR1 SQVTM and CDR2 ANQGSEA come from the germline V gene. V dropped 0 bases and J dropped 1 base, with 2 bases sitting between them. CDR3 in amino acids: CSVEEGTDTQYF. CDR3 sequence (DNA): TGCAGCGTTGAAGAGGGCACAGATACGCAGTATTTT.

This clone was picked up a small number of times. The chain carries TRBV30 and TRBJ2-7, with a possible D match to TRBD1 (6 bases). The CDR3 runs to 14 residues. Germline V CDR1 and CDR2: GTSNPN, SVGIG (reference sequence). The V gene lost 1 base and the J gene lost 2 bases, with 12 bases spanning the gap. CDR3 nucleotides: TGTGCCTGGAGTGCTGGGGGCCGGACCTACGAGCAGTACTTC. Residues: CAWSAGGRTYEQYF.

This clone was counted between two and nine times. V gene TRBV29-1 combines with J gene TRBJ1-5; D may be TRBD1 (6 bases). V lost 3 bases, J lost 5 bases, and 11 bases lay in between. The CDR3 consists of 13 residues. Per the germline V gene, CDR1 is SQVTM and CDR2 is ANQGSEA. CDR3 loop: CSVEPQGHQPQHF. CDR3 DNA sequence: TGCAGCGTTGAGCCCCAGGGGCATCAGCCCCAGCATTTT.

This sequence joins TRBV29-1 and TRBJ2-7; TRBD1 aligns across 11 bases. Germline assignment: CDR1 SQVTM and CDR2 ANQGSEA. V gave up 6 bases and J gave up 7 bases; unmatched junction bases: 11. This CDR3 has 14 residues. CDR3 protein: CSVERGQGGREQYF. In nucleotides, the CDR3 is TGCAGCGTCGAGAGGGGACAGGGGGGAAGAGAGCAGTACTTC.

This clone was counted between two and nine times. The chain employs TRBV14 and TRBJ1-2; D remains ambiguous. Trimming shortened V by 3 bases and J by 4 bases, and 15 bases separated the two germline ends. The CDR3 is made up of 15 amino acids. In germline, CDR1 is SGHDN, CDR2 FVKESK. CDR3: CASSQGSYILYGYTF. DNA for the CDR3: TGTGCCAGCAGCCAGGGTAGCTACATTCTCTATGGCTACACCTTC.

The chain carries TRBV5-5 and TRBJ2-4; no definite D call. In germline, CDR1 is SGHKS, CDR2 YYEKEE (reference sequence). The V gene lost 4 bases and the J gene lost 2 bases, with 4 bases spanning the gap. The CDR3 extends over 12 amino acids. This CDR3 reads CASSASKNIQYF. The CDR3 DNA sequence: TGTGCCAGCAGCGCCTCCAAAAACATTCAGTACTTC.

V gene TRBV5-1 combines with J gene TRBJ2-7; 9 nucleotides match TRBD1. From germline, CDR1 is SGHRS and CDR2 YFSETQ. The J segment lost 1 base and the V segment lost 4 bases, leaving 3 bases of the junction unmatched. The CDR3 covers 14 residues. The CDR3 here is CASSTGTGSYEQYF. The DNA for the CDR3 is TGCGCCAGCAGCACAGGGACAGGGTCCTACGAGCAGTACTTC.

The CDR3: CASSPGGENTQYF. CDR3 sequence (DNA): TGTGCCAGCAGCCCCGGAGGGGAAAATACGCAGTATTTT. V usage is TRBV6-6 and J usage is TRBJ2-3, with D tentatively TRBD2 (6 bases). The CDR3 is 13 amino acids. Germline values: CDR1 MNHNY, CDR2 SVGAGI (reference sequence). The V end lost 6 bases, the J end lost 7 bases, and 14 bases lay between the germline ends.